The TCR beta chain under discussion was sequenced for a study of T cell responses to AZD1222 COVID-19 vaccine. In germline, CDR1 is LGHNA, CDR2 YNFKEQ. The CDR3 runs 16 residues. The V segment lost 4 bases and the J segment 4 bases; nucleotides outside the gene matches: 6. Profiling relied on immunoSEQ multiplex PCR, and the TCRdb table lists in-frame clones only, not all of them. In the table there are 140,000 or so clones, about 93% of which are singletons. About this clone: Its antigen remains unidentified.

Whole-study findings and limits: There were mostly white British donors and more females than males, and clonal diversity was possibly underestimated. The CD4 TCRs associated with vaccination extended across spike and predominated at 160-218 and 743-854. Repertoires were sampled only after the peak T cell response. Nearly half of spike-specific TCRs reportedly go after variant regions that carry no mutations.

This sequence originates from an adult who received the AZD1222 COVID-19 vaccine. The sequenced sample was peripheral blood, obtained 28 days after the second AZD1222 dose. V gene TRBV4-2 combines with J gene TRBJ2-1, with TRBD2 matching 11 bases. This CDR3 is CASSPTSGGSYNEQFF. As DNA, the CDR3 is TGTGCCAGCAGCCCCACTAGCGGGGGATCATACAATGAGCAGTTCTTC.